Given below is one TCR beta chain in context. Its matching antigen is unknown. The data are from a study of T cell responses to AZD1222 COVID-19 vaccine. Overall study context: Doses given second, at about 4 or about 12 weeks, were pooled. Study-level findings and limits: Nearly half of spike-specific TCRs reportedly target variant regions that are unmutated in the B.1.351 and B.1.1.7 variants. At baseline, just a handful of AZD1222 recipients tested seropositive.

Clones were read by immunoSEQ multiplex PCR, and TCRdb kept only the in-frame ones, dropping some. Of about 100,000 clones in the sample, around 90% were seen once. Between the trimmed V and J ends, which lost 2 bases and 5 bases, there was a span of 15 bases. Germline V lookup: CDR1 SNHLY, CDR2 FYNNEI. This CDR3 spans 15 amino acids. This clonotype originated in an adult in good health. The input for sequencing was peripheral blood, taken on day 0 of AZD1222 vaccination. The chain is built from TRBV2 and TRBJ2-5, with D tentatively TRBD1 or TRBD2 (5 bases each). DNA of the CDR3: TGTGCCAGCAGTGAATGGGTGGGTGGGGGTGAGACCCAGTACTTC. This translates into CASSEWVGGGETQYF.